This is a list of T cell receptor beta chains from one sample in a study of response to subunit inactivated influenza vaccine. TCRdb re-analysed the RT-PCR reads in MiXCR, keeping a single row per CDR3 protein. The sample yields 710,000 or so distinct CDR3 sequences, 15% to 19% seen once. The sequences come from PBMCs from blood, collected 12 days after vaccination. The receptors were gathered from a middle-aged man who received an inactivated influenza vaccine. The CDR3 runs from the conserved cysteine through the conserved F or W.

v_call,cdr3_aa
TRBV7-9,CASSLWLGRTEYNEQFF
TRBV6-2/TRBV6-3,CASDWRGLGDTQYF
TRBV7-2,CASSSGLAGVNEQFF
TRBV20-1,CSARVLNEKLFF
TRBV6-5,CASSYHQTGPTGNTIYF
TRBV10-3,CAISDRGKEGGDTQYF
TRBV20-1,CSASPGLAGRLGGTDTQYF
TRBV14,CASSQSVAYEQYF
TRBV20-1,CSAYSGGVQETQYF
TRBV12-3/TRBV12-4,CASRKGGTGINNEQFF
TRBV5-1,CASSKGQGVRTEAFF
TRBV2,CASSVGEQFF
TRBV27,CASRYYNEQFF
TRBV11-2,CASNHGPGTDTQYF